The 20 T cell receptor beta chains below come from one sample, sequenced in a study of T cells after yellow fever vaccination. TCRdb recomputed calls from the 5' RACE reads with MiXCR, one row per CDR3 protein. Among about 350,000 distinct CDR3 sequences listed, approximately 12% were seen once. Sequenced material: CD4+ T cells sorted from PBMCs, taken 15 days after the yellow fever booster vaccination. Every receptor here comes from a man aged 18 to 30 who received the YFV17D yellow fever vaccine.

V gene TRBV13 combines with J gene TRBJ1-6; TRBD1 might be the D (6 bases). The CDR3 has 12 amino acids. Trimming cost V 5 bases and J 8 bases, with 7 bases left between them. The V gene's germline CDR1 is PRHDT and CDR2 FYEKMQ (reference sequence). The CDR3 region is CASSDRYSPLHF. CDR3 in DNA: TGTGCCAGCAGCGACAGGTATTCACCCCTCCACTTT.

Only a few counts were recorded for this clonotype. This sequence joins TRBV11-2 and TRBJ2-7, with 9 bases fitting TRBD1. The V gene's germline CDR1 is SGHAT and CDR2 FQNNGV. The CDR3 sequence is 16 residues long. Losses at the gene ends were 3 bases for V and 6 bases for J; bases not matched to a gene: 12. CDR3 residues: CASSFGGTGIFGEQYF. The CDR3 DNA is TGTGCCAGCAGCTTCGGGGGGACAGGGATTTTTGGCGAGCAGTACTTC.

V and J are TRBV10-3 and TRBJ2-7; TRBD1 agrees at 9 bases. The CDR3 contains 16 residues. Per the germline V gene, CDR1 is ENHRY and CDR2 is SYGVKD. V lost 3 bases to trimming and J lost 1 base; unmatched junction nucleotides: 7. The CDR3: CAISDLRTGESYEQYF. CDR3 nucleotide sequence: TGTGCCATCAGTGACCTTAGGACAGGGGAATCCTACGAGCAGTACTTC.

This clonotype was seen a few times. J is TRBJ2-1 and V is TRBV12-3 or TRBV12-4, with TRBD1 identical over 9 bases. This CDR3 is built from 15 residues. Losses at the gene ends were 1 base for V and 6 bases for J; bases not matched to a gene: 4. In DNA form, the CDR3 reads TGTGCCAGCAGTTTAGACAGGGGGCCAGTCAATGAGCAGTTCTTC. This encodes CASSLDRGPVNEQFF.

In its sample, this clonotype was seen many times. The V and J genes are TRBV4-3 and TRBJ1-5; 9 nucleotides agree with TRBD1. Germline V gene data show CDR1 as LGHNA and CDR2 as YSLEER. Losses at the gene ends were 7 bases for V and 1 base for J; bases not matched to a gene: 14. The CDR3 length is 18 residues. The DNA of the CDR3 is TGCGCCAGCAACGAAAATCCCGGGACAGGGTGGAGCAATCAGCCCCAGCATTTT. It specifies CASNENPGTGWSNQPQHF.

This clonotype has more than one count but fewer than ten. The chain joins TRBV11-2 to TRBJ2-7; 9 nucleotides line up with TRBD1. Germline V lookup: CDR1 SGHAT, CDR2 FQNNGV. There are 15 residues in the CDR3. The ends lost 1 base at V and 4 bases at J; junction bases unmatched: 5. CDR3 bases: TGTGCCAGCAGCTTAGGTCCGGGACAGGGATACGAGCAGTACGTC. Its protein product is CASSLGPGQGYEQYV.

This clonotype was counted a few times. The chain is built from TRBV29-1 and TRBJ2-2; D not certain. The V gene's germline CDR1 is SQVTM and CDR2 ANQGSEA. This CDR3 contains 13 residues. Trimming shortened V by 4 bases and J by 1 base, and 7 bases separated the two germline ends. The DNA of the CDR3 is TGCAGCGTTGTAGGTCAGAACACCGGGGAGCTGTTTTTT. Residues: CSVVGQNTGELFF.

This clonotype has only a few counts. V gene TRBV7-9 combines with J gene TRBJ2-3; the D call may be TRBD1 or TRBD2 (6 bases each). This CDR3 has 16 amino acids. The germline CDR1 and CDR2 sequences are SEHNR and FQNEAQ (reference sequence). V lost 5 bases and J lost 4, with 19 bases in between. The CDR3 here is CASSTHGGLGADTQYF. The CDR3 DNA reads as TGTGCCAGCAGCACCCACGGGGGCCTCGGTGCAGATACGCAGTATTTT.

The V call is TRBV7-8, the J call TRBJ1-1, with D maybe TRBD1 (5 bases). CDR1 is SGHVS, CDR2 FQNEAQ, per germline. Trimming stripped 5 bases from V and 7 bases from J, with 17 bases between. This CDR3 region has 14 residues. CDR3 residues: CASSVRGTDYEAFF. CDR3 sequence (DNA): TGTGCCAGCAGCGTCCGGGGGACGGACTATGAAGCTTTCTTT. Full variable domain (missing parts from reference TRBV7-8 and TRBJ1-1): GAGVSQSPRYKVAKRGQDVALRCDPISGHVSLFWYQQALGQGPEFLTYFQNEAQLDKSGLPSDRFFAERPEGSVSTLKIQRTQQEDSAVYLCASSVRGTDYEAFFGQGTRLTVV.

The CDR3 loop is CASSLAGASYYGYTF. For the CDR3, the DNA is TGTGCCAGCAGCTTAGCAGGGGCCTCCTACTATGGCTACACCTTC. This chain uses TRBV7-2 with TRBJ1-2; D is possibly TRBD1 (5 bases). Between the trimmed V and J ends, which lost 0 bases and 3 bases, there was a span of 11 bases. The CDR3 loop spans 15 amino acids. CDR1 is SGHTA, CDR2 FQGNSA, per germline.

The genes are TRBV7-6 and TRBJ1-1; the D is unclear. Per the germline V gene, CDR1 is SGHVS and CDR2 is FNYEAQ. The CDR3 is made up of 14 amino acids. V was shortened by 4 bases and J by 5 bases, with 14 bases between the two germline ends. The CDR3 region has the DNA TGTGCCAGCAGCTCAAGCACACATGGGACTGAAGCTTTCTTT. Residues: CASSSSTHGTEAFF.

The chain joins TRBV7-2 to TRBJ2-2; maybe TRBD2 (6 bases). Germline V gene lookup returns CDR1 SGHTA and CDR2 FQGNSA. The CDR3 extends over 14 amino acids. Trimming pared 5 bases from V and 3 bases from J, leaving 10 bases between. Written as DNA, the CDR3 is TGTGCCAGCAGCGGGCGGGGCCACACCGGGGAGCTGTTTTTT. Translating it yields CASSGRGHTGELFF.

The J gene is TRBJ1-1, the V gene TRBV9, with D possibly matching TRBD1 (5 bases). Per germline, CDR1 SGDLS and CDR2 YYNGEE. Trimming left V 0 bases short and J 4 bases short, with 13 bases between. CDR3 length: 15 residues. Here the CDR3 reads CASSVDPGLGTEAFF. CDR3 DNA sequence: TGTGCCAGCAGCGTAGACCCGGGGCTGGGCACTGAAGCTTTCTTT.

This clonotype appeared a few times. The CDR3 protein is CATSSAGGYGYTF. For the CDR3, the DNA is TGTGCCACCAGCAGCGCCGGGGGCTATGGCTACACCTTC. The chain couples TRBV15 to TRBJ1-2; possible D gene TRBD1, 5 bases. The V end lost 3 bases, the J end lost 4 bases, and 9 bases lay between the germline ends. Germline V gene sequence: CDR1 LNHNV, CDR2 YYDKDF (reference sequence). This CDR3 has 13 residues.

This clonotype has more than one count but fewer than ten. The chain joins TRBV2 to TRBJ1-1, with D possibly being TRBD1 (5 bases). This CDR3 has 15 residues. CDR1 and CDR2 from the germline V gene are SNHLY and FYNNEI. The germline V and J ends were trimmed by 3 bases and 1 base, with 12 bases remaining between them. The CDR3 DNA follows: TGTGCCAGCAGTGACCCTCAGGGAAGGAACACTGAAGCTTTCTTT. Its translation is CASSDPQGRNTEAFF. Together with reference TRBV2 and TRBJ1-1, the CDR3 gives the full variable domain: EPEVTQTPSHQVTQMGQEVILRCVPISNHLYFYWYRQILGQKVEFLVSFYNNEISEKSEIFDDQFSVERPDGSNFTLKIRSTKLEDSAMYFCASSDPQGRNTEAFFGQGTRLTVV.

This clonotype has just a few counts. The chain employs TRBV7-2 and TRBJ1-4; D unresolved. The CDR3 length is 15 residues. Per the germline V gene, CDR1 is SGHTA and CDR2 is FQGNSA. Deletions cut 1 base from V and 8 bases from J, with 14 bases between. CDR3 bases: TGTGCCAGCAGCTTAGTCGTAGGGTCGGGAGAAAAACTGTTTTTT. Protein: CASSLVVGSGEKLFF.

The chain carries TRBV18 and TRBJ2-3; TRBD2 matches at 10 bases. The V gene end was trimmed by 4 bases and the J gene end by 1 base; junction bases not matched to a gene: 5. The germline V gene has CDR1 KGHSH and CDR2 LQKENI. This CDR3 comprises 16 residues. The DNA for the CDR3 is TGTGCCAGCTCACTTAACGGACTAGCGGGCACAGATACGCAGTATTTT. Translating it yields CASSLNGLAGTDTQYF.

This clonotype occurred a few times. The chain uses TRBV12-3 or TRBV12-4 and TRBJ1-1; D call uncertain. V lost 2 bases and J 4 bases, leaving 11 bases between the germline ends. This CDR3 has 14 amino acids. In DNA, the CDR3 is TGTGCCAGCAGTTTAAAGGAGGGCGCCACTGAAGCTTTCTTT. Protein sequence: CASSLKEGATEAFF.

This clonotype was seen more than once but under ten times. V is TRBV7-2 and J is TRBJ2-5; a weak D match, TRBD2 (6 bases). Germline CDR1 reads SGHTA; CDR2 reads FQGNSA. The CDR3 runs to 15 residues. Trimming left V 4 bases short and J 6 bases short, with 18 bases between. The DNA for the CDR3 is TGTGCCAGCAGCTCCGGGGGACGTCTAGCGAAGACCCAGTACTTC. It translates to CASSSGGRLAKTQYF.

Many counts were recorded for this clonotype. The rearrangement joins TRBV7-2 to TRBJ2-7; 7 bases line up with TRBD1. Germline-derived CDR1 and CDR2 are SGHTA and FQGNSA. J was trimmed by 6 bases and V by 5 bases; bases with no gene match: 7. This CDR3 is 13 amino acids long. The CDR3 loop reads CASSLDRASEQYF. The DNA of the CDR3 is TGTGCCAGCAGCCTCGACAGGGCTAGCGAGCAGTACTTC. Filled out from reference TRBV7-2 and TRBJ2-7, the complete variable domain reads GAGVSQSPSNKVTEKGKDVELRCDPISGHTALYWYRQSLGQGLEFLIYFQGNSAPDKSGLPSDRFSAERTGGSVSTLTIQRTQQEDSAVYLCASSLDRASEQYFGPGTRLTVT.